Listed below are T cell receptor beta chains from one sample, sequenced in a study of PD-L1 blockade in urothelial cancer. Assay: immunoSEQ multiplex PCR; the TCRdb copy retains only in-frame clones and omits some. The sample lists about 50,000 clones; 70% to 90% were seen once. Source: PBMCs, taken around atezolizumab (anti-PD-L1) treatment. These receptors were collected from a man aged 60-69 years with urothelial cancer. CDR3s include the opening cysteine and the closing phenylalanine or tryptophan. The D gene is left open where the match is weak. A clone size is listed for some rows: how often the clone was seen (once, few, many), or a class if it is expanded.

v_call: TRBV5-4; j_call: TRBJ1-2; clone_size: NA; d_call: TRBD1; cdr3_aa: CASSSAGQGYYGYTF; cdr3_nt: TGTGCCAGCAGCTCTGCCGGACAGGGATACTATGGCTACACCTTC
v_call: TRBV18; j_call: TRBJ2-7; clone_size: NA; d_call: TRBD1; cdr3_aa: CASSRDRDDHEQYF; cdr3_nt: TGTGCCAGCTCACGCGACAGGGACGACCACGAGCAGTACTTC
v_call: TRBV29-1; j_call: TRBJ1-5; clone_size: NA; d_call: NA; cdr3_aa: CSVGAGGTQPQHF; cdr3_nt: TGCAGCGTTGGGGCAGGAGGTACTCAGCCCCAGCATTTT
v_call: TRBV30; j_call: TRBJ1-2; clone_size: once; d_call: NA; cdr3_aa: CAWRRREGPAYGYTF; cdr3_nt: TGTGCCTGGAGGAGGCGGGAAGGCCCCGCTTATGGCTACACCTTC
v_call: TRBV7-3; j_call: TRBJ1-2; clone_size: NA; d_call: TRBD1; cdr3_aa: CASSLGTGSGYTF; cdr3_nt: TGTGCCAGCAGTCTTGGGACAGGGTCTGGCTACACCTTC
v_call: TRBV11-2; j_call: TRBJ1-6; clone_size: NA; d_call: NA; cdr3_aa: CASSFSGDNSPLHF; cdr3_nt: TGTGCCAGCAGCTTTTCAGGGGATAATTCACCCCTCCACTTT
v_call: TRBV30; j_call: TRBJ1-1; clone_size: few; d_call: NA; cdr3_aa: CAWSVQALTTEAFF; cdr3_nt: TGTGCCTGGAGTGTACAGGCGCTAACTACTGAAGCTTTCTTT
v_call: TRBV5-1; j_call: TRBJ2-7; clone_size: NA; d_call: NA; cdr3_aa: CASSLQVSSYEQYF; cdr3_nt: TGCGCCAGCAGCTTGCAGGTTAGCTCCTACGAGCAGTACTTC
v_call: TRBV6-5; j_call: TRBJ1-3; clone_size: NA; d_call: NA; cdr3_aa: CASRQGNTIYF; cdr3_nt: TGTGCCAGCAGACAGGGAAACACCATATATTTT
v_call: TRBV2; j_call: TRBJ2-1; clone_size: NA; d_call: NA; cdr3_aa: CASSWQNEQFF; cdr3_nt: TGTGCCAGCAGTTGGCAGAATGAGCAGTTCTTC
v_call: TRBV27; j_call: TRBJ2-5; clone_size: NA; d_call: TRBD2; cdr3_aa: CASTRLAGVVETQYF; cdr3_nt: TGTGCCAGCACACGACTAGCGGGGGTGGTGGAGACCCAGTACTTC
v_call: TRBV21-1; j_call: TRBJ2-1; clone_size: NA; d_call: NA; cdr3_aa: CASSKATSSYNEQFF; cdr3_nt: TGTGCCAGCAGCAAAGCTACCAGCTCCTACAATGAGCAGTTCTTC
v_call: TRBV6-6; j_call: TRBJ1-2; clone_size: once; d_call: TRBD1; cdr3_aa: CASSKNRGESYTF; cdr3_nt: TGTGCCAGCAGTAAAAACAGGGGGGAGAGCTACACCTTC
v_call: TRBV10-3; j_call: TRBJ2-5; clone_size: NA; d_call: TRBD1; cdr3_aa: CAIRSDREGETQYF; cdr3_nt: TGTGCCATCAGAAGCGACAGGGAAGGGGAGACCCAGTACTTC
v_call: TRBV15; j_call: TRBJ1-4; clone_size: NA; d_call: NA; cdr3_aa: CATSSEGHQNEKLFF; cdr3_nt: TGTGCCACCAGCAGTGAGGGCCATCAGAATGAAAAACTGTTTTTT
v_call: TRBV10-2; j_call: TRBJ1-3; clone_size: NA; d_call: NA; cdr3_aa: CASSRGNDGNTIYF; cdr3_nt: TGCGCCAGCAGTAGAGGGAACGACGGAAACACCATATATTTT
v_call: TRBV7-2; j_call: TRBJ1-2; clone_size: once; d_call: NA; cdr3_aa: CASSLVGSGYGYTF; cdr3_nt: TGTGCCAGCAGCTTAGTTGGATCGGGGTATGGCTACACCTTC
v_call: TRBV7-9; j_call: TRBJ1-6; clone_size: NA; d_call: TRBD1; cdr3_aa: CASSPPTGSNSPLHF; cdr3_nt: TGTGCCAGCAGCCCACCGACAGGGTCAAATTCACCCCTCCACTTT
v_call: TRBV7-9; j_call: TRBJ2-5; clone_size: NA; d_call: NA; cdr3_aa: CASSLWTGKETQYF; cdr3_nt: TGTGCCAGCAGCTTATGGACGGGGAAAGAGACCCAGTACTTC
v_call: TRBV6-5; j_call: TRBJ2-7; clone_size: once; d_call: NA; cdr3_aa: CASTAPDYEQYF; cdr3_nt: TGTGCCAGCACCGCCCCAGATTACGAGCAGTACTTC
v_call: TRBV5-6; j_call: TRBJ1-5; clone_size: medium-sized; d_call: NA; cdr3_aa: CASSFGWQGGQPQHF; cdr3_nt: TGTGCCAGCAGCTTTGGATGGCAGGGAGGACAGCCCCAGCATTTT
v_call: TRBV11-3; j_call: TRBJ1-1; clone_size: NA; d_call: NA; cdr3_aa: CASEYRAGGSNTEAFF; cdr3_nt: TGTGCCAGCGAATACCGAGCAGGTGGGTCGAACACTGAAGCTTTCTTT
v_call: TRBV6-5; j_call: TRBJ1-2; clone_size: once; d_call: TRBD1; cdr3_aa: CASSPRQGDAYGYTF; cdr3_nt: TGTGCCAGCAGTCCCAGACAGGGAGATGCCTATGGCTACACCTTC
v_call: TRBV7-2; j_call: TRBJ1-1; clone_size: NA; d_call: NA; cdr3_aa: CASSFSSVTEAFF; cdr3_nt: TGTGCCAGCAGCTTCTCCAGCGTCACTGAAGCTTTCTTT
v_call: TRBV30; j_call: TRBJ2-7; clone_size: NA; d_call: TRBD2; cdr3_aa: CAWGLAGSSYEQYF; cdr3_nt: TGTGCCTGGGGATTAGCGGGGTCCTCCTACGAGCAGTACTTC
v_call: TRBV7-3; j_call: TRBJ2-5; clone_size: NA; d_call: TRBD1; cdr3_aa: CASSSSGQRGETQYF; cdr3_nt: TGTGCCAGCAGCTCCTCGGGACAGAGGGGAGAGACCCAGTACTTC
v_call: TRBV27; j_call: TRBJ1-5; clone_size: once; d_call: TRBD1; cdr3_aa: CASSLRDSNQPQHF; cdr3_nt: TGTGCCAGCAGTTTGAGGGACAGTAATCAGCCCCAGCATTTT
v_call: TRBV11-1; j_call: TRBJ1-2; clone_size: NA; d_call: NA; cdr3_aa: CASSLEDSLDGYTF; cdr3_nt: TGTGCCAGCAGCTTGGAGGACAGCCTCGATGGCTACACCTTC
v_call: TRBV7-9; j_call: TRBJ1-2; clone_size: NA; d_call: TRBD1; cdr3_aa: CASSWAGGAYGYTF; cdr3_nt: TGTGCCAGCAGCTGGGCAGGGGGCGCCTATGGCTACACCTTC
v_call: TRBV5-1; j_call: TRBJ2-5; clone_size: once; d_call: TRBD1; cdr3_aa: CASSHSGTGGTETQYF; cdr3_nt: TGCGCCAGCAGCCACTCGGGGACAGGGGGCACCGAGACCCAGTACTTC
v_call: TRBV18; j_call: TRBJ1-2; clone_size: NA; d_call: NA; cdr3_aa: CASSLSPQVDHYGYTF; cdr3_nt: TGTGCCAGCTCACTCTCTCCTCAGGTCGATCACTATGGCTACACCTTC
v_call: TRBV5-6; j_call: TRBJ1-4; clone_size: NA; d_call: TRBD1; cdr3_aa: CASSGRQGAGEKLFF; cdr3_nt: TGTGCCAGCAGCGGAAGACAGGGGGCGGGTGAAAAACTGTTTTTT
v_call: TRBV6-5; j_call: TRBJ2-1; clone_size: NA; d_call: NA; cdr3_aa: CASSQYNEQFF; cdr3_nt: TGTGCCAGCAGCCAATACAATGAGCAGTTCTTC
v_call: TRBV5-6; j_call: TRBJ2-5; clone_size: NA; d_call: TRBD2; cdr3_aa: CASSSTRSGVPGETQYF; cdr3_nt: TGTGCCAGCAGCTCCACTCGGAGCGGGGTCCCGGGGGAGACCCAGTACTTC
v_call: TRBV25-1; j_call: TRBJ1-1; clone_size: NA; d_call: TRBD1; cdr3_aa: CASSESTGSNTEAFF; cdr3_nt: TGTGCCAGCAGTGAATCGACAGGGTCGAACACTGAAGCTTTCTTT
v_call: TRBV30; j_call: TRBJ1-1; clone_size: NA; d_call: NA; cdr3_aa: CAWSRSLYTEAFF; cdr3_nt: TGTGCCTGGAGTCGGTCGCTGTACACTGAAGCTTTCTTT
v_call: TRBV7-2; j_call: TRBJ2-1; clone_size: NA; d_call: TRBD1; cdr3_aa: CASSFFRDRGNEQFF; cdr3_nt: TGTGCCAGCAGCTTTTTCCGAGACAGGGGTAATGAGCAGTTCTTC
v_call: TRBV18; j_call: TRBJ1-3; clone_size: NA; d_call: NA; cdr3_aa: CASSPPNGDSSGNTIYF; cdr3_nt: TGTGCCAGCTCACCACCGAACGGGGATAGCTCTGGAAACACCATATATTTT
v_call: TRBV9; j_call: TRBJ2-3; clone_size: once; d_call: NA; cdr3_aa: CASSASPTSTDTQYF; cdr3_nt: TGTGCCAGCAGCGCCTCTCCGACTAGCACAGATACGCAGTATTTT
v_call: TRBV7-3; j_call: TRBJ1-6; clone_size: NA; d_call: NA; cdr3_aa: CASSLTGAGISPLHF; cdr3_nt: TGTGCCAGCAGCTTAACGGGGGCAGGGATCTCACCCCTCCACTTT
v_call: TRBV5-1; j_call: TRBJ1-2; clone_size: NA; d_call: TRBD1; cdr3_aa: CASSSGTGRGDGYTF; cdr3_nt: TGCGCCAGCAGCTCGGGGACAGGGAGAGGGGATGGCTACACCTTC
v_call: TRBV7-2; j_call: TRBJ2-1; clone_size: NA; d_call: NA; cdr3_aa: CASSWGLMAQFF; cdr3_nt: TGTGCCAGCAGCTGGGGGCTAATGGCTCAGTTCTTC
v_call: TRBV10-3; j_call: TRBJ2-1; clone_size: NA; d_call: TRBD2; cdr3_aa: CAISLTSGGGSYNEQFF; cdr3_nt: TGTGCCATCAGCCTAACTAGCGGAGGTGGGTCCTACAATGAGCAGTTCTTC
v_call: TRBV6-1; j_call: TRBJ2-2; clone_size: NA; d_call: NA; cdr3_aa: CASSPTAPGELFF; cdr3_nt: TGTGCCAGCAGCCCGACAGCCCCCGGGGAGCTGTTTTTT
v_call: TRBV6-5; j_call: TRBJ2-7; clone_size: NA; d_call: TRBD1; cdr3_aa: CASSPGQGAGEQYF; cdr3_nt: TGTGCCAGCAGCCCCGGACAGGGGGCCGGTGAGCAGTACTTC
v_call: TRBV27; j_call: TRBJ1-2; clone_size: NA; d_call: TRBD1; cdr3_aa: CASSLLSGGDYGYTF; cdr3_nt: TGTGCCAGCAGTTTATTATCAGGGGGCGACTATGGCTACACCTTC
v_call: TRBV6-1; j_call: TRBJ1-2; clone_size: NA; d_call: NA; cdr3_aa: CASSEGGGRGYTF; cdr3_nt: TGTGCCAGCAGTGAAGGGGGGGGTCGCGGCTACACCTTC
v_call: TRBV30; j_call: TRBJ1-4; clone_size: NA; d_call: NA; cdr3_aa: CAWSVLGLREKLFF; cdr3_nt: TGTGCCTGGAGTGTCTTGGGACTAAGGGAAAAACTGTTTTTT
v_call: TRBV27; j_call: TRBJ2-6; clone_size: NA; d_call: TRBD1; cdr3_aa: CASSLSPGGAGANVLTF; cdr3_nt: TGTGCCAGCAGTTTATCCCCAGGGGGCGCTGGGGCCAACGTCCTGACTTTC
v_call: TRBV4-2; j_call: TRBJ2-7; clone_size: NA; d_call: NA; cdr3_aa: CASSTQGRGYEQYF; cdr3_nt: TGTGCCAGCAGCACTCAGGGAAGGGGCTACGAGCAGTACTTC
v_call: TRBV4-1; j_call: TRBJ1-2; clone_size: once; d_call: NA; cdr3_aa: CASSPQTDYGYTF; cdr3_nt: TGCGCCAGCAGCCCCCAGACAGACTATGGCTACACCTTC
v_call: TRBV7-8; j_call: TRBJ2-3; clone_size: NA; d_call: TRBD1; cdr3_aa: CASSLRDRGTDTQYF; cdr3_nt: TGTGCCAGCAGCCTCCGGGACAGAGGCACAGATACGCAGTATTTT
v_call: TRBV11-2; j_call: TRBJ2-7; clone_size: NA; d_call: NA; cdr3_aa: CASSPDTNYEQYF; cdr3_nt: TGTGCCAGCAGCCCGGACACTAACTACGAGCAGTACTTC
v_call: TRBV19; j_call: TRBJ2-7; clone_size: once; d_call: NA; cdr3_aa: CASSPYSSSYEQYF; cdr3_nt: TGTGCCAGTAGTCCGTATTCTTCCTCCTACGAGCAGTACTTC